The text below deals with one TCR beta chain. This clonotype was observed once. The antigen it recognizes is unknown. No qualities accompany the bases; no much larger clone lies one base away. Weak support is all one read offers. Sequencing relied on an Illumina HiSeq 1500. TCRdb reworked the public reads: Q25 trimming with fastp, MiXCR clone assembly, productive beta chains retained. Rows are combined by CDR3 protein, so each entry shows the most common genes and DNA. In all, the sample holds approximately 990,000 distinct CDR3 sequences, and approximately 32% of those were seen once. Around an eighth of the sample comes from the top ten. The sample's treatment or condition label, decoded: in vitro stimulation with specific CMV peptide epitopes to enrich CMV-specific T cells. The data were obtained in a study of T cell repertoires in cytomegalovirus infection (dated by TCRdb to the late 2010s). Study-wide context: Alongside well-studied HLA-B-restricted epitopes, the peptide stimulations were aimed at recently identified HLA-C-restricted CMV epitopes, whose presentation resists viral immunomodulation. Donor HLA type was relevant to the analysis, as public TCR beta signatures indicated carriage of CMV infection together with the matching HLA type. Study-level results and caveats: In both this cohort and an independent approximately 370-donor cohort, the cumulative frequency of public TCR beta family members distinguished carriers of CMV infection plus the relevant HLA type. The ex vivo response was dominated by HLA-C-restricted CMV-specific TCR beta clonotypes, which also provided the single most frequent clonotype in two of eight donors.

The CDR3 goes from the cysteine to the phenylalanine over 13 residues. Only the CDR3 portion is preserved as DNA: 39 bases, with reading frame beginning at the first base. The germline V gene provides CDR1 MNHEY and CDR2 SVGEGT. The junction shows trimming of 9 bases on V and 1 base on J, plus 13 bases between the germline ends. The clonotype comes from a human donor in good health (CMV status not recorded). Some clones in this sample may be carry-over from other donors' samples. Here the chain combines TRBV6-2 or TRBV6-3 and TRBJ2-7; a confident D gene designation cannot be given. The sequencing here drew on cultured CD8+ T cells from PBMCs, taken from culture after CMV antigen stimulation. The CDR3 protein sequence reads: CASNPIGSYEQYF. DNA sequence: TGTGCCAGTAATCCGATAGGTTCCTACGAGCAGTACTTC.